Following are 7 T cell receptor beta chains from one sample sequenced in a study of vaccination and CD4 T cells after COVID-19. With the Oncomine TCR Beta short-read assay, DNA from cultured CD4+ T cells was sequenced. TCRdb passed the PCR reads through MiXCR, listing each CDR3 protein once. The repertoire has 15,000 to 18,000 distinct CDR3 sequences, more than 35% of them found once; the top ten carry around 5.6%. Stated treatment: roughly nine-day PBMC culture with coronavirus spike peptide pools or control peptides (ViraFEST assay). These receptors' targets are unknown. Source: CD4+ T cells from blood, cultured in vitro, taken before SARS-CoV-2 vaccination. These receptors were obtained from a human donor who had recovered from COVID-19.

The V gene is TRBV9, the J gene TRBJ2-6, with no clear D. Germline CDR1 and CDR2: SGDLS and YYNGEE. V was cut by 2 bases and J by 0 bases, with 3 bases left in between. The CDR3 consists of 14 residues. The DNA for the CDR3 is TGTGCCAGCAGCGTGTCCTCTGGGGCCAACGTCCTGACTTTC. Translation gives CASSVSSGANVLTF.

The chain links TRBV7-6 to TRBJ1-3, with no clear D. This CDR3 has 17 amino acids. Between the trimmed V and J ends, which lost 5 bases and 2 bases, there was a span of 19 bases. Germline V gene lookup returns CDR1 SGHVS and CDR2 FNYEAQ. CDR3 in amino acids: CASSRRRSAGAGNTIYF. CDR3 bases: TGTGCCAGCAGCCGACGGCGGTCGGCCGGAGCTGGAAACACCATATATTTT.

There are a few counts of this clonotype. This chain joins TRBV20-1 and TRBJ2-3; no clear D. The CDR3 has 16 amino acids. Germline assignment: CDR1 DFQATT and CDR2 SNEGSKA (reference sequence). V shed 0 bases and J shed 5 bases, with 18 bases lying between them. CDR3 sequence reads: CSARDGHRLRQDTQYF. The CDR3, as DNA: TGCAGTGCTAGAGATGGCCATAGACTTCGGCAAGATACGCAGTATTTT.

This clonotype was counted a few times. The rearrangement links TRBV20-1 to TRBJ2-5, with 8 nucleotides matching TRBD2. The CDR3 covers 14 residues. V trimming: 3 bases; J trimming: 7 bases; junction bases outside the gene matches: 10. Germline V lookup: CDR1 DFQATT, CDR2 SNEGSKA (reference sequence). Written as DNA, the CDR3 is TGCAGTGCTAGCCCCTGGCGGGAGGTCCGGACCCAGTACTTC. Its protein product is CSASPWREVRTQYF.

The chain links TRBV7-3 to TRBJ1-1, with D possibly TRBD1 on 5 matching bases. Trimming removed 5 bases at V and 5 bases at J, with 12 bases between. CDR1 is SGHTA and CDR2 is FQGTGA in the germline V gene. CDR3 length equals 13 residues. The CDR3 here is CASSLGGDTEAFF. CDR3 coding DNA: TGTGCCAGCAGCCTGGGAGGGGATACTGAAGCTTTCTTT.

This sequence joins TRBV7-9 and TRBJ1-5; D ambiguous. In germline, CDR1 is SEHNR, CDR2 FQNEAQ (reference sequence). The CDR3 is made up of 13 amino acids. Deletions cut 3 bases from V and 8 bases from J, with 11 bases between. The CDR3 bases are TGTGCCAGCAGCTTCGGGTCTGAAGAGCCCCAGCATTTT. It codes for CASSFGSEEPQHF.

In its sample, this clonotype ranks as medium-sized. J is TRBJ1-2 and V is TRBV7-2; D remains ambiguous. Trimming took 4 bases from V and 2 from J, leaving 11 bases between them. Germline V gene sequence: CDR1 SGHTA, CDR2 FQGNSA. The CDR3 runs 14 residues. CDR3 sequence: CASSSRVQNYGYTF. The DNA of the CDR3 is TGTGCCAGCAGCTCCCGGGTCCAAAACTATGGCTACACCTTC.